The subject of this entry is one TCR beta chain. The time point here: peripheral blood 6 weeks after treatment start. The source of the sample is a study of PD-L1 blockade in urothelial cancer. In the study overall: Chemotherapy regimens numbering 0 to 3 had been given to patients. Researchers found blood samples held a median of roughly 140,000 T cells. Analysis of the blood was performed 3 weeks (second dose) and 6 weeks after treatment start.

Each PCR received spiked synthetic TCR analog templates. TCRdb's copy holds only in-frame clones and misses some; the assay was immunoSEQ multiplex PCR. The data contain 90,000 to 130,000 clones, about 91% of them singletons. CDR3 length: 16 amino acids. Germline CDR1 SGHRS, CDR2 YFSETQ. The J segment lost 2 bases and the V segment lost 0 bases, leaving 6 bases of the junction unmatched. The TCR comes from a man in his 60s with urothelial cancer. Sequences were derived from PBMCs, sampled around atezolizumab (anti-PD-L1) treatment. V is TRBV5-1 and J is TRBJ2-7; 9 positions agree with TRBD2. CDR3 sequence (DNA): TGCGCCAGCAGCTTGGCTAGCGGGGCCTTAACCTACGAGCAGTACTTC. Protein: CASSLASGALTYEQYF.